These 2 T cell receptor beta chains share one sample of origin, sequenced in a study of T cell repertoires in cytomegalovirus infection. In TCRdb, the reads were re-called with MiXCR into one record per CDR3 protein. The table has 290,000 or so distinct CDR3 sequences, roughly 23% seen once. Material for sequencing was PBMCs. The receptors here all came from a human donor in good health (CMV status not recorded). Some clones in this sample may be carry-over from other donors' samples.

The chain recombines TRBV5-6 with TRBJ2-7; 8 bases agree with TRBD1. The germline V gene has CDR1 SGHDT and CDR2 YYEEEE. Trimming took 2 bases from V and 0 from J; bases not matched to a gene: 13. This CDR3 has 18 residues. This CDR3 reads CASSFEDRAKSPSYEQYF. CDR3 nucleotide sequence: TGTGCCAGCAGCTTCGAGGACAGGGCAAAAAGTCCCTCCTACGAGCAGTACTTC.

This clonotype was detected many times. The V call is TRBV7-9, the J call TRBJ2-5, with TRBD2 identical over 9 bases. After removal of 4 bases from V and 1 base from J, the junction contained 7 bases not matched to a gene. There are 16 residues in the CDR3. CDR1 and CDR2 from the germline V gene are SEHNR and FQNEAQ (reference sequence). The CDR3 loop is CASSWRLAELQETQYF. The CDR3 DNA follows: TGTGCCAGCAGCTGGAGACTAGCGGAACTCCAAGAGACCCAGTACTTC.